The rows below give T cell receptor beta chains drawn from one sample of a study of Ad26.COV2.S vaccination and SARS-CoV-2 variants. This table comes from immunoSEQ multiplex PCR, and its TCRdb copy is limited to in-frame clones, with some not included. The table lists approximately 300,000 clones, 86% of them singletons. This specimen was peripheral blood, taken in a trial of Ad26.COV2.S vaccine versus placebo. The origin of the receptors is a person aged 18 to 59 who received the Ad26.COV2.S COVID-19 vaccine or a placebo. Each CDR3 is given with its conserved first and last residue. D genes are given only for firm matches. Rows give clone size only sometimes, using once, few, many, or a class for an expanded clone.

v_call: TRBV18; d_call: TRBD2; clone_size: .; j_call: TRBJ2-5; cdr3_nt: TGTGCCAGCACCAAACTAGCGGGGGAAGAGACCCAGTACTTC; cdr3_aa: CASTKLAGEETQYF
v_call: TRBV2; d_call: .; clone_size: many; j_call: TRBJ2-1; cdr3_nt: TGTGCCAGCAGTAACAACTACAATGAGCAGTTCTTC; cdr3_aa: CASSNNYNEQFF
v_call: TRBV5-5; d_call: TRBD1; clone_size: .; j_call: TRBJ1-5; cdr3_nt: TGTGCCAGCAGCATTGGACAGGGCCTAGAGGGGCCCCAGCATTTT; cdr3_aa: CASSIGQGLEGPQHF
v_call: TRBV13; d_call: .; clone_size: .; j_call: TRBJ2-3; cdr3_nt: TGTGCCAGCAGCTTAGTAGGTGTGGCAGATACGCAGTATTTT; cdr3_aa: CASSLVGVADTQYF
v_call: TRBV9; d_call: TRBD2; clone_size: .; j_call: TRBJ2-7; cdr3_nt: TGTGCCAGCAGTCCTGGACTAGCGGGGGGCCGAAACTACGAGCAGTACTTC; cdr3_aa: CASSPGLAGGRNYEQYF
v_call: TRBV6-5; d_call: .; clone_size: few; j_call: TRBJ1-1; cdr3_nt: TGTGCCAGCGGATGGTCGCCAGCTTTCTTT; cdr3_aa: CASGWSPAFF
v_call: TRBV9; d_call: .; clone_size: few; j_call: TRBJ1-3; cdr3_nt: TGTGCCAGCAGCGTATCCGGAGGAAACACCATATATTTT; cdr3_aa: CASSVSGGNTIYF
v_call: TRBV2; d_call: TRBD2; clone_size: .; j_call: TRBJ2-1; cdr3_nt: TGTGCCAGCTCCCCCGAGGGACCGGGGGGGCTTAATGAGCAGTTCTTC; cdr3_aa: CASSPEGPGGLNEQFF
v_call: TRBV23-1; d_call: .; clone_size: .; j_call: TRBJ1-4; cdr3_nt: TGCGCCAGCAGACCACCCCCCGACAGTTCCGGGGATGAAAAACTGTTTTTT; cdr3_aa: CASRPPPDSSGDEKLFF
v_call: TRBV10-2; d_call: TRBD1; clone_size: few; j_call: TRBJ1-5; cdr3_nt: TGCGCCAGCAGTGGTTGGGACAGGTCTAGCAATCAGCCCCAGCATTTT; cdr3_aa: CASSGWDRSSNQPQHF
v_call: TRBV7-2; d_call: TRBD1; clone_size: .; j_call: TRBJ1-2; cdr3_nt: TGTGCCAGCTCGACAGGGTTCGTCGGTGGCTACACCTTC; cdr3_aa: CASSTGFVGGYTF
v_call: TRBV3-1/TRBV3-2; d_call: TRBD2; clone_size: .; j_call: TRBJ2-3; cdr3_nt: TGTGCCAGCAGCCATCGTCGACTAGCGGGGGGGACAGATACGCAGTATTTT; cdr3_aa: CASSHRRLAGGTDTQYF
v_call: TRBV6-5; d_call: .; clone_size: .; j_call: TRBJ1-6; cdr3_nt: TGTGCCAGCAGTTATAGCGGCTCCTATAATTCACCCCTCCACTTT; cdr3_aa: CASSYSGSYNSPLHF